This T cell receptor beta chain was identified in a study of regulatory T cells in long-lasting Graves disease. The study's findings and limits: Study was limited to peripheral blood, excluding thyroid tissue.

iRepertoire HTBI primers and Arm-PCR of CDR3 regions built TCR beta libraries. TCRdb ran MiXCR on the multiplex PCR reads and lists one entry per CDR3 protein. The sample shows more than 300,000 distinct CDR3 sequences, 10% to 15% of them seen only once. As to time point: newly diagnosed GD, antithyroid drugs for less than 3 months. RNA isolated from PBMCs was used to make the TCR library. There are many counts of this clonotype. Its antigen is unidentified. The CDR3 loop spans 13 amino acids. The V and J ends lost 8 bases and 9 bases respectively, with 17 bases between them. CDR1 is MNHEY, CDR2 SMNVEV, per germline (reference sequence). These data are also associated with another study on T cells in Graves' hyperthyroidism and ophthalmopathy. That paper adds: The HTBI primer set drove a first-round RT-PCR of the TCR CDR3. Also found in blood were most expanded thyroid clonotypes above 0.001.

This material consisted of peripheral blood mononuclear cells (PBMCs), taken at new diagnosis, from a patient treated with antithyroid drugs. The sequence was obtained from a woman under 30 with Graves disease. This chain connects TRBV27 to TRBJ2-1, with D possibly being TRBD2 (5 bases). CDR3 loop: CASCLLLGSEQFF. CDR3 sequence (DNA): TGTGCCAGCTGCTTGCTACTGGGGAGTGAGCAGTTCTTC.